Listed below are T cell receptor beta chains from one sample, sequenced in a study of T-cell reconstitution after alpha-beta-depleted transplantation in children. One entry per CDR3 protein results from TCRdb running MiXCR on the PCR reads. The sample holds about 440,000 distinct CDR3 sequences; roughly two fifths are singletons and the top ten take under 35%. The sequenced sample was PBMCs, obtained before TCRalphabeta/CD19-depleted stem cell transplant. The receptors originated from a girl aged 2-15 years with aplastic anemia, due to receive a stem cell transplant. The CDR3 runs from the conserved cysteine through the conserved F or W. Each record gives: V gene, D gene, clone size, J gene, CDR3 DNA, CDR3 protein. A D gene is named only where the DNA matches it firmly. Clone sizes are given selectively: once, few, many, or a class where the clone is expanded.

TRBV28	TRBD2	.	TRBJ2-7	TGTGCCAGCAGTTTGCTAGCGGACCAGTACGAGCAGTACTTC	CASSLLADQYEQYF
TRBV5-1	TRBD1	few	TRBJ2-5	TGCGCCAGCAGCAAACAGGGGGCACCCCAAGAGACCCAGTACTTC	CASSKQGAPQETQYF
TRBV7-9	.	few	TRBJ2-1	TGTGCCAGCAGCTCCACAAGAATGGAGCAGTTCTTC	CASSSTRMEQFF
TRBV27	.	few	TRBJ2-1	TGTGCCAGCAGTTCTGACCCAAACAATGAGCAGTTCTTC	CASSSDPNNEQFF
TRBV6-1	.	.	TRBJ2-2	TGTGCCAGCAGTGACCAGATGCACACCGGGGAGCTGTTTTTT	CASSDQMHTGELFF
TRBV7-2	.	.	TRBJ2-5	TGTGCCAGCAGCTCCCAGATCCGGAGACAAGAGACCCAGTACTTC	CASSSQIRRQETQYF
TRBV11-2	TRBD2	.	TRBJ2-1	TGTGCCAGCAGCTTATCGGGGACTAGCGGAAATGAGCAGTTCTTC	CASSLSGTSGNEQFF
TRBV7-6	.	few	TRBJ2-7	TGTGCCAGCAGCTTAGACCCGGGGGGGCAGACAGGGGGAGACGAGCAGTACTTC	CASSLDPGGQTGGDEQYF
TRBV29-1	.	few	TRBJ1-2	TGCAGCGTTGCGATTGCGGCACAGAACTATGGCTACACCTTC	CSVAIAAQNYGYTF
TRBV20-1	.	many	TRBJ2-6	TGCAGTGCCCCCACCGGCTCTGGGGCCAACGTCCTGACTTTC	CSAPTGSGANVLTF
TRBV7-3	TRBD1	few	TRBJ2-3	TGTGCCAGCAGCCGACAGGGCTACACAGATACGCAGTATTTT	CASSRQGYTDTQYF
TRBV11-2	.	many	TRBJ2-1	TGTGCCAGCAGAATGAGGGCGGTTCGTTTGGGCCCTTACAATGAGCAGTTCTTC	CASRMRAVRLGPYNEQFF
TRBV2	.	few	TRBJ2-3	TGTGCCAGCCACCGGGATGCCGCGACGCAGTATTTT	CASHRDAATQYF
TRBV10-3	.	few	TRBJ2-1	TGTGCCATCAGTGAAGGGGGGCAGGGTGCCAATGAGCAGTTCTTC	CAISEGGQGANEQFF
TRBV12-3/TRBV12-4	TRBD2	few	TRBJ2-1	TGTGCCAGCAGTTCCCTAGGGGGACTAGCGGGTTGGAGCTCCTACAATGAGCAGTTCTTC	CASSSLGGLAGWSSYNEQFF
TRBV15	.	.	TRBJ2-3	TGTGCCACCAGCAGATCTCGCACAGATACGCAGTATTTT	CATSRSRTDTQYF